The 2 T cell receptor beta chains listed next were all sequenced from one sample in a study of cytotoxic CD8 clonotypes in ibrutinib-treated CLL. The method was immunoSEQ multiplex PCR; TCRdb's version includes in-frame clones alone and lacks a portion of them. The data show about 140,000 clones, 70% to 80% seen once. The sequencing here drew on PBMCs, taken after 12 months of ibrutinib treatment. The source is a human donor with chronic lymphocytic leukemia.

The rearrangement uses TRBV30 and TRBJ2-2, with 8 bases aligning to TRBD2. This CDR3 is 14 amino acids long. Looked up from germline, CDR1 is GTSNPN and CDR2 is SVGIG (reference sequence). The V segment lost 4 bases and the J segment 4 bases; nucleotides outside the gene matches: 5. Here the CDR3 reads CAWTRTSSTGELFF. Written as DNA, the CDR3 is TGTGCCTGGACTCGGACTAGCAGCACCGGGGAGCTGTTTTTT. Full variable domain (rest looked up from reference TRBV30 and TRBJ2-2): SQTIHQWPATLVQPVGSPLSLECTVEGTSNPNLYWYRQAAGRGLQLLFYSVGIGQISSEVPQNLSASRPQDRQFILSSKKLLLSDSGFYLCAWTRTSSTGELFFGEGSRLTVL.

The V and J genes are TRBV5-1 and TRBJ2-7; D may be TRBD2 (6 bases). V was trimmed by 7 bases and J by 5 bases, leaving 19 bases between them. The CDR3 is 14 amino acids. The germline gives CDR1 SGHRS, CDR2 YFSETQ. The CDR3 bases are TGCGCCAGCTCGTTAGACCCCTGGGGGGACGAGCAGTACTTC. Translated, it gives CASSLDPWGDEQYF.